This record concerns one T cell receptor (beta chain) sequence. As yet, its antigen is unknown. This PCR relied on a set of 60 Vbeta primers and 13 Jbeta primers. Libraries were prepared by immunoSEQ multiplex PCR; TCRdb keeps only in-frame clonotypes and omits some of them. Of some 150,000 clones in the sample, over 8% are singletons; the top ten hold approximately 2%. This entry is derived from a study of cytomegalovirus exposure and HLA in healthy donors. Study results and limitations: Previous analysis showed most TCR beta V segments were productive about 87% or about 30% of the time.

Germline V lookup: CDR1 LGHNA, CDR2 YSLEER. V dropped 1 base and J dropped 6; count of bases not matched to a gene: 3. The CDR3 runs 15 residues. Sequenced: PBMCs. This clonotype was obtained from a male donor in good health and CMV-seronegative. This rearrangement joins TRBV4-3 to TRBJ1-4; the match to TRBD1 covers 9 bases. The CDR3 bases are TGCGCCAGCAGCCAAGTGGGACAGGGTTATGAAAAACTGTTTTTT. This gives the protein CASSQVGQGYEKLFF.